Below are 3 T cell receptor beta chains sequenced from a single sample in a study of glioma-infiltrating T cells after dendritic cell vaccination. Time point in this sample: after dendritic cell vaccination, including at tumor progression/relapse. The table came from immunoSEQ multiplex PCR; TCRdb's copy has only in-frame clones and leaves some out. The table lists tens of thousands of clones, around 84% of them singletons. The sequencing here drew on blood, taken after dendritic cell vaccination. The receptors were sampled from a human donor with glioblastoma.

This rearrangement joins TRBV7-6 to TRBJ2-1; 13 nucleotides line up with TRBD2. Per the germline V gene, CDR1 is SGHVS and CDR2 is FNYEAQ. This CDR3 comprises 16 residues. V dropped 5 bases and J dropped 6; count of bases not matched to a gene: 7. The CDR3 nucleotides are TGTGCCAGCAGCCGGACTAGCGGGAGTAAGAGCAATGAGCAGTTCTTC. Its protein product is CASSRTSGSKSNEQFF.

V and J are TRBV5-1 and TRBJ1-2; D gene uncertain. V lost 2 bases and J 5 bases, leaving 13 bases between the germline ends. CDR1 is SGHRS, CDR2 YFSETQ, per germline. This CDR3 is 14 amino acids long. CDR3 protein: CASSFGWQTYGYTF. The DNA for the CDR3 is TGCGCCAGCAGCTTCGGGTGGCAGACTTATGGCTACACCTTC.

CDR3 DNA sequence: TGTGCCAGTAGTATAGACACAGGGCGCCGAGGCTACACCTTC. Translating gives CASSIDTGRRGYTF. This chain uses TRBV19 with TRBJ1-2; a possible D gene is TRBD1 (6 bases). Germline assignment: CDR1 LNHDA and CDR2 SQIVND (reference sequence). V shed 0 bases and J shed 8 bases, with 13 bases lying between them. The CDR3 totals 14 residues.